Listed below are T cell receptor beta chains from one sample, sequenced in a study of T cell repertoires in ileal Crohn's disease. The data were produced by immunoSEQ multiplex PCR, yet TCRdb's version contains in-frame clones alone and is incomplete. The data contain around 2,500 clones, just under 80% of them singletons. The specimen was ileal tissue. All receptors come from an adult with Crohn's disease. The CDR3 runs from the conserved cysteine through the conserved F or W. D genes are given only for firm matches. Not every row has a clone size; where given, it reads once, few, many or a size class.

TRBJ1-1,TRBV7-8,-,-,CASSSSPNTEAFF,TGTGCCAGCAGCTCCTCCCCGAACACTGAAGCTTTCTTT
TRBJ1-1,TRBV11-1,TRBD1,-,CASSFDRGGMNTEAFF,TGTGCCAGCAGCTTCGACAGGGGCGGGATGAACACTGAAGCTTTCTTT
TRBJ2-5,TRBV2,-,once,CASSPPPEGETQYF,TGTGCCAGCAGTCCCCCCCCAGAGGGAGAGACCCAGTACTTC
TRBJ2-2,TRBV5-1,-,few,CASSLASVRGTGELFF,TGCGCCAGCAGCTTGGCCTCGGTCCGGGGCACCGGGGAGCTGTTTTTT
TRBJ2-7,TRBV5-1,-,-,CASSSEPTGGYEQYF,TGCGCCAGCAGCTCCGAACCGACAGGCGGCTACGAGCAGTACTTC
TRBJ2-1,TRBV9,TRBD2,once,CASSVAVSGNNEQFF,TGTGCCAGCAGCGTAGCGGTTAGCGGGAACAATGAGCAGTTCTTC
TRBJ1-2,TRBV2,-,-,CASSGPVTNYGYTF,TGTGCCAGCTCAGGGCCTGTTACTAACTATGGCTACACCTTC
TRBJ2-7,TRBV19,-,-,CASSISRQGLEQYF,TGTGCCAGTAGTATATCCCGACAGGGACTGGAGCAGTACTTC
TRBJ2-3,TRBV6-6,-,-,CASSSPRLADTQYF,TGTGCCAGCAGTTCCCCCCGACTAGCAGATACGCAGTATTTT
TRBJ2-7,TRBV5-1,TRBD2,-,CASRQYAGGPGEQYF,TGCGCCAGCAGACAATATGCGGGAGGGCCCGGCGAGCAGTACTTC
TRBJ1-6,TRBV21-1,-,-,CASSKVEGDF,TGTGCCAGCAGCAAAGTCGAGGGGGACTTT
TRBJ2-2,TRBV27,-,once,CASSPPPGCRTGELFF,TGTGCCAGCAGCCCCCCCCCAGGGTGTCGAACCGGGGAGCTGTTTTTT
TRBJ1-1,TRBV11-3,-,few,CASSSLAGANTEAFF,TGTGCCAGCAGCTCCCTGGCAGGGGCGAACACTGAAGCTTTCTTT
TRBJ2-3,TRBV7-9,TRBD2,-,CASSLPTGLAAMVTDTQYF,TGTGCCAGCAGCTTACCCACGGGACTAGCGGCCATGGTCACAGATACGCAGTATTTT
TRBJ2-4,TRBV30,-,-,CAWSVLLVDIQYF,TGTGCCTGGAGTGTACTTCTGGTAGACATTCAGTACTTC
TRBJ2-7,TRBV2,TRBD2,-,CATLPRTSGSNEQYF,TGTGCCACTCTCCCGAGGACTAGCGGGAGTAACGAGCAGTACTTC
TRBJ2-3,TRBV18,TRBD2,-,CASSHGLAGGKDTQYF,TGTGCCAGCTCACACGGACTAGCGGGAGGAAAAGATACGCAGTATTTT
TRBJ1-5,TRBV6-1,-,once,CASSEAGQGGQPQHF,TGTGCCAGCAGTGAAGCGGGGCAGGGCGGCCAGCCCCAGCATTTT
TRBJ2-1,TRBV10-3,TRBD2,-,CAISDPGTSGSGHNEQFF,TGTGCCATCAGTGACCCCGGGACTAGCGGGAGTGGCCACAATGAGCAGTTCTTC
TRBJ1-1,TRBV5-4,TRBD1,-,CASSPTGGLNTEAFF,TGTGCCAGCAGCCCAACAGGGGGCCTGAACACTGAAGCTTTCTTT
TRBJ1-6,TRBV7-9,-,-,CASSPGTSRSSYNSPLHF,TGTGCCAGCAGCCCCGGGACTTCCCGGAGCTCCTATAATTCACCCCTCCACTTT
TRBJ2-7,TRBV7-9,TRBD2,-,CASSLTSGYEQYF,TGTGCCAGCAGCCTTACTAGCGGCTACGAGCAGTACTTC
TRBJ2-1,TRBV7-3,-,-,CASSSSSAGGRSSYNEQFF,TGTGCCAGCAGCTCATCTAGCGCCGGGGGTAGGAGCTCCTACAATGAGCAGTTCTTC
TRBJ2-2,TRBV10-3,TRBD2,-,CAISGASGATGELFF,TGTGCCATCAGTGGGGCTAGCGGGGCCACCGGGGAGCTGTTTTTT
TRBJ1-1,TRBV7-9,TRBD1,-,CASSTGTAEAFF,TGTGCCAGCAGCACCGGGACAGCTGAAGCTTTCTTT
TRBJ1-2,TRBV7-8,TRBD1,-,CASSFRDRGGGYTF,TGTGCCAGCAGCTTCCGGGACAGGGGGGGAGGCTACACCTTC
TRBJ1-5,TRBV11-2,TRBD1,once,CASSAGTGVLSSNQPQHF,TGTGCCAGCAGCGCCGGGACAGGGGTTCTATCCAGCAATCAGCCCCAGCATTTT
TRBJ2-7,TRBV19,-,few,CASSLRRETSSYEQYF,TGTGCCAGTAGTTTAAGACGGGAAACTTCTTCCTACGAGCAGTACTTC